These 23 T cell receptor beta chains were all obtained from the same sample, sequenced in a study of T-cell memory formation after mild COVID-19. TCRdb reprocessed the 5' RACE reads with MiXCR, giving one entry per CDR3 protein. Of 300,000 to 400,000 distinct CDR3 sequences detected, approximately 15% appear once; the ten largest clones hold 22%. Input material: PBMCs or a T cell subset sorted from them (not recorded which). Source of these receptors: a man aged 18 to 35 who had mild COVID-19 (a few samples of this study predate the infection). Cell type and time point are not known.

Comment on this clonotype: Given a much more abundant clone one base away, this may be a read error. This sequence joins TRBV27 and TRBJ2-1; TRBD2 matches 15 bases. The CDR3 runs to 16 residues. Per germline, CDR1 MNHEY and CDR2 SMNVEV (reference sequence). V shed 6 bases and J 4 bases; nucleotides not matched to a gene: 4. The CDR3 DNA reads as TGTGCCAGCAGCCATGGGACTAGCGGGGGGTACAATGAGCAGTTCTTC. The encoded protein is CASSHGTSGGYNEQFF.

V and J are TRBV2 and TRBJ2-6; 7 nucleotides line up with TRBD1. In germline, CDR1 is SNHLY, CDR2 FYNNEI. The CDR3 covers 16 residues. V trimming: 8 bases; J trimming: 0 bases; junction bases outside the gene matches: 7. The CDR3 bases are TGTGCCAGCCGTGGGACAGTTGCCTCTGGGGCCAACGTCCTGACTTTC. Its translation: CASRGTVASGANVLTF.

The chain combines TRBV25-1 with TRBJ2-3; maybe TRBD2 (5 bases). The CDR3 runs 17 residues. V dropped 3 bases and J dropped 0 bases, with 16 bases sitting between them. CDR1 and CDR2 (germline): MGHDK, SYGVNS. The DNA for the CDR3 is TGTGCCAGCAGTGAGAATTTACAGCGGCGTAGCACAGATACGCAGTATTTT. Translating it yields CASSENLQRRSTDTQYF.

The rearrangement links TRBV29-1 to TRBJ2-3, with 7 nucleotides matching TRBD2. The germline V gene has CDR1 SQVTM and CDR2 ANQGSEA. This CDR3 is built from 11 residues. With 6 bases clipped from V and 7 bases from J, the junction kept 4 bases outside the gene matches. The CDR3 is CSVRGGNTQYF. In DNA, the CDR3 is TGCAGCGTCCGCGGGGGAAATACGCAGTATTTT.

This clonotype appeared a few times. This chain connects TRBV7-9 to TRBJ1-4; 7 nucleotides line up with TRBD1. CDR1 SEHNR and CDR2 FQNEAQ come from the germline V gene (reference sequence). V lost 6 bases, J lost 0 bases, and 4 bases stayed unmatched. This CDR3 is 15 amino acids long. The CDR3 region is CASSGTATTNEKLFF. In nucleotides, the CDR3 is TGTGCCAGCAGTGGGACAGCCACAACTAATGAAAAACTGTTTTTT.

This clonotype was counted between two and nine times. The chain couples TRBV10-3 to TRBJ1-1; 7 bases are shared with TRBD1. CDR3 length equals 17 residues. With 7 bases clipped from V and 5 bases from J, the junction kept 19 bases outside the gene matches. Germline assignment: CDR1 ENHRY and CDR2 SYGVKD. In DNA, the CDR3 is TGTGCCATCAAAAGTCCAGGGGGTCTGGGCGTCGGTACTGAAGCTTTCTTT. Amino acid sequence: CAIKSPGGLGVGTEAFF.

This clonotype was counted many times. The CDR3 loop reads CASSTRPTSPLHF. In nucleotides, the CDR3 is TGTGCCAGCAGTACGAGGCCAACTTCACCCCTCCACTTT. The rearrangement uses TRBV6-6 and TRBJ1-6; D not resolved. This CDR3 region has 13 residues. Germline CDR1 is MNHNY and CDR2 is SVGAGI (reference sequence). V lost 5 bases and J 9 bases, leaving 11 bases between the germline ends.

The gene calls are TRBV7-9 and TRBJ1-2; TRBD1 is a possible D gene (6 bases). The germline V and J ends were trimmed by 4 bases and 3 bases, with 12 bases remaining between them. CDR3 length: 14 amino acids. The germline gives CDR1 SEHNR, CDR2 FQNEAQ (reference sequence). CDR3 nucleotides: TGTGCCAGCAGCTCCGCCAGGGGAGACTATGGCTACACCTTC. Amino acid sequence: CASSSARGDYGYTF.

This clonotype was observed at least ten times. V and J are TRBV10-3 and TRBJ2-3; D possibly corresponds to TRBD1 (6 bases). Germline V gene sequence: CDR1 ENHRY, CDR2 SYGVKD. Trimming took 0 bases from V and 0 from J, leaving 10 bases between them. The CDR3 is 16 amino acids. Here the CDR3 reads CAISESTGPSTDTQYF. In nucleotides, the CDR3 is TGTGCCATCAGTGAGTCGACAGGACCCAGCACAGATACGCAGTATTTT.

This clonotype was detected a few times. The V gene is TRBV5-4, the J gene TRBJ2-1; no clear D. The CDR3 runs to 13 residues. V was cut by 1 base and J by 5 bases, with 7 bases left in between. The V gene's germline CDR1 is SGHNT and CDR2 YYREEE (reference sequence). CDR3 in amino acids: CASSLFLNNEQFF. The CDR3 DNA sequence: TGTGCCAGCAGCTTGTTTCTTAACAATGAGCAGTTCTTC.

This clonotype turned up a few times. The V and J genes are TRBV7-8 and TRBJ2-3; no firm D call. There are 14 residues in the CDR3. Between the trimmed V and J ends, which lost 4 bases and 0 bases, there was a span of 8 bases. Germline V gene lookup returns CDR1 SGHVS and CDR2 FQNEAQ. The CDR3 loop is CASSSQISTDTQYF. Written as DNA, the CDR3 is TGTGCCAGCAGCTCACAGATAAGCACAGATACGCAGTATTTT.

The gene calls are TRBV12-3 or TRBV12-4 and TRBJ1-2; D is perhaps TRBD1 (5 bases). The V gene lost 6 bases and the J gene lost 7 bases, with 9 bases spanning the gap. The CDR3 is made up of 11 amino acids. CDR3: CASRRDGGYTF. CDR3 DNA sequence: TGTGCCAGCAGGCGGGACGGTGGCTACACCTTC.

This clonotype was seen more than once but under ten times. This sequence joins TRBV7-2 and TRBJ2-2; perhaps TRBD2 as D (5 bases). V lost 8 bases and J 7 bases, leaving 14 bases between the germline ends. Germline assignment: CDR1 SGHTA and CDR2 FQGNSA. The CDR3 contains 13 residues. The CDR3 bases are TGTGCCAGCCCTCGGACGGGGAACGGGGAGCTGTTTTTT. Translated, it gives CASPRTGNGELFF.

V and J are TRBV9 and TRBJ2-3; no definite D call. Trimming took off 0 bases at V and 4 bases at J, with 6 bases between the two ends. This CDR3 spans 13 amino acids. Germline V lookup: CDR1 SGDLS, CDR2 YYNGEE. The CDR3 is CASSVVPPDTQYF. Written as DNA, the CDR3 is TGTGCCAGCAGCGTAGTCCCTCCAGATACGCAGTATTTT.

The table lists this clonotype with a few counts. The chain couples TRBV7-2 to TRBJ2-7, with TRBD1 matching over 7 bases. This CDR3 comprises 17 residues. Germline CDR1 reads SGHTA; CDR2 reads FQGNSA. V gave up 1 base and J gave up 3 bases; unmatched junction bases: 12. CDR3 protein: CASSLGVGGLPLYEQYF. The CDR3 nucleotides are TGTGCCAGCAGCTTAGGGGTAGGGGGCCTGCCCCTCTACGAGCAGTACTTC.

This clonotype has only a few counts. The J gene is TRBJ1-1, the V gene TRBV7-2; the match to TRBD1 covers 9 bases. Germline loops: CDR1 SGHTA, CDR2 FQGNSA. The junction had 15 bases not matched to a gene; V was cut back by 4 bases and J by 3 bases. The CDR3 runs to 18 residues. The CDR3 loop is CASSYVAYPGQGDTEAFF. CDR3 bases: TGTGCCAGCAGCTACGTAGCCTATCCGGGACAGGGAGACACTGAAGCTTTCTTT.

This chain uses TRBV3-1 with TRBJ2-7, with D uncertain. The CDR3 covers 14 residues. Germline-derived CDR1 and CDR2 are LGHDT and YNNKEL (reference sequence). V was pared by 3 bases and J by 1 base, with 10 bases between. The CDR3 bases are TGTGCCAGCAGCCACACCGGGCAGTCCTACGAGCAGTACGTC. Amino acids: CASSHTGQSYEQYV.

In its sample, this clonotype was seen many times. J is TRBJ2-2 and V is TRBV4-2, with D possibly called TRBD1 or TRBD2 (6 bases each). Germline loops: CDR1 LGHNA, CDR2 YNFKEQ. The CDR3 totals 15 residues. The germline V and J ends were trimmed by 0 bases and 3 bases, with 8 bases remaining between them. The CDR3 nucleotides are TGTGCCAGCAGCCAAGATAGGGGGGACACCGGGGAGCTGTTTTTT. It specifies CASSQDRGDTGELFF.

The DNA for the CDR3 is TGTGCCATCAGCGTAAACCCGGGACAGGGCGGGACAGATACGCAGTATTTT. Translation gives CAISVNPGQGGTDTQYF. The chain couples TRBV10-3 to TRBJ2-3, with TRBD1 identical over 9 bases. CDR3 length: 17 residues. Germline V gene sequence: CDR1 ENHRY, CDR2 SYGVKD. With 6 bases clipped from V and 3 bases from J, the junction kept 13 bases outside the gene matches.

There are many counts of this clonotype. This sequence joins TRBV7-9 and TRBJ2-5; TRBD1 matches at 9 bases. Germline V gene data show CDR1 as SEHNR and CDR2 as FQNEAQ (reference sequence). The CDR3 loop spans 14 amino acids. After removal of 6 bases from V and 4 bases from J, the junction contained 6 bases not matched to a gene. CDR3 in DNA: TGTGCCAGCAGGAAGGACAGGGGTCCAGAGACCCAGTACTTC. Residues: CASRKDRGPETQYF.

This clonotype was recorded only once. Here the CDR3 reads CASSVSANYGYTF. DNA of the CDR3: TGTGCCAGCAGCGTCTCAGCTAACTATGGCTACACCTTC. The V call is TRBV7-9, the J call TRBJ1-2, with unresolved D. CDR3 size: 13 residues. The V gene lost 5 bases and the J gene lost 0 bases, with 7 bases spanning the gap. Germline V gene lookup returns CDR1 SEHNR and CDR2 FQNEAQ (reference sequence).

This chain uses TRBV7-9 with TRBJ2-3; 10 nucleotides line up with TRBD1. The CDR3 is 15 residues long. V lost 6 bases to trimming and J lost 4 bases; unmatched junction nucleotides: 7. Germline loops: CDR1 SEHNR, CDR2 FQNEAQ (reference sequence). CDR3 loop: CASRPGQGGADTQYF. DNA of the CDR3: TGTGCCAGCAGACCCGGACAGGGGGGCGCAGATACGCAGTATTTT. The variable domain in full, completed from reference TRBV7-9 and TRBJ2-3, reads DTGVSQNPRHKITKRGQNVTFRCDPISEHNRLYWYRQTLGQGPEFLTYFQNEAQLEKSRLLSDRFSAERPKGSFSTLEIQRTEQGDSAMYLCASRPGQGGADTQYFGPGTRLTVL.

The chain is built from TRBV29-1 and TRBJ1-1; D not certain. The CDR3 sequence is 15 residues long. Germline V gives CDR1 SQVTM, CDR2 ANQGSEA. Trimming removed 7 bases at V and 1 base at J, with 19 bases between. The CDR3 region is CSARKPGAANTEAFF. Here the CDR3 DNA reads TGCAGCGCGAGGAAGCCAGGTGCTGCGAACACTGAAGCTTTCTTT.